This T cell receptor beta chain is drawn from a study of Graves' ophthalmopathy and Graves' hyperthyroidism. Study-wide findings and caveats: From stable hyperthyroidism, ophthalmopathy was separated by a 13-signature model with 87.88% sensitivity and approximately 81% specificity.

As the template, RNA transcripts were used to amplify TCR beta CDR3 regions. First-round RT-PCR used HTBI primers; second-round multiplex PCR followed. Each CDR3 protein gets one entry after TCRdb re-called the multiplex PCR reads with MiXCR. The sample comprises about 210,000 distinct CDR3 sequences, 25% to 35% of which are singletons, and approximately 9% rests with the top ten. Remarks on this clonotype: Its antigen is still unknown.

This CDR3 contains 16 residues. CDR1 MDHEN and CDR2 SYDVKM come from the germline V gene. V lost 2 bases and J lost 5; bases outside the gene matches: 9. The sequence came from a man aged 45 to 65 with Graves' ophthalmopathy. Material: peripheral blood. This sequence joins TRBV28 and TRBJ1-5; 7 nucleotides match TRBD1. The CDR3 nucleotides are TGTGCCAGCAGTTTACTTTTCGCAGGGGGGCATCAGCCCCAGCATTTT. Translating it yields CASSLLFAGGHQPQHF.